Sequencing of this T cell receptor beta chain was carried out in a study of T cell repertoires in cytomegalovirus infection. Overall study context: Indications of both CMV infection and matching HLA type were provided by public TCR beta signatures. Findings and limits, study-wide: The study found HLA-C-restricted CMV-specific TCR beta clonotypes dominating the ex vivo response.

TCRdb independently ran MiXCR on the reads; one entry per CDR3 protein. The repertoire holds about 440,000 distinct CDR3 sequences, roughly 30% seen once, with approximately 15% in the top ten. The table lists this clonotype with a few counts. Its antigen is not identified. The V end was cut by 7 bases, the J end by 1 base, with 26 bases between. This CDR3 is built from 19 residues. The germline CDR1 and CDR2 sequences are LNHDA and SQIVND (reference sequence). V usage is TRBV19 and J usage is TRBJ1-5; perhaps TRBD1 as D (5 bases). The specimen sequenced was PBMCs. The clonotype originates from a human donor in good health (CMV status not recorded). Some clones in this sample may be carry-over from other donors' samples. CDR3 bases: TGTGCCAGTAAAGTATCTTTTAAGCAGGGAGAGTTGAGCAATCAGCCCCAGCATTTT. Its translation: CASKVSFKQGELSNQPQHF.